The 6 T cell receptor beta chains below all came from one sample that was sequenced in a study of T cell responses to AZD1222 COVID-19 vaccine. The protocol was immunoSEQ multiplex PCR, while the TCRdb copy is restricted to in-frame clones and leaves out a portion. The table shows roughly 200,000 clones, with about 93% occurring only once. Sequencing was performed on peripheral blood, taken 28 days after the second dose of the MenACWY control vaccine. The receptors were sampled from an adult who received the MenACWY meningococcal vaccine as a control.

The V call is TRBV5-4, the J call TRBJ2-2; tentatively, D is TRBD2 (6 bases). Per the germline V gene, CDR1 is SGHNT and CDR2 is YYREEE (reference sequence). The V end lost 3 bases, the J end lost 5 bases, and 14 bases lay between the germline ends. The CDR3 is made up of 15 amino acids. CDR3 loop: CASSSTGGRTGELFF. The CDR3 nucleotides read TGTGCCAGCAGCTCCACCGGGGGTAGGACCGGGGAGCTGTTTTTT.

The V gene is TRBV6-1, the J gene TRBJ1-5; 8 nucleotides agree with TRBD1. The CDR3 loop spans 14 amino acids. Trimming at V came to 3 bases and at J to 6 bases, leaving 4 bases not matched to a gene. Germline values: CDR1 MNHNS, CDR2 SASEGT. In nucleotides, the CDR3 is TGTGCCAGCAGTGACCAGACAGGGGTTCAGCCCCAGCATTTT. Its protein is CASSDQTGVQPQHF.

The V call is TRBV24-1, the J call TRBJ1-3; possibly TRBD1 for D (6 bases). Germline CDR1 is KGHDR and CDR2 is SFDVKD. The length of the CDR3 is 17 residues. Between the trimmed V and J ends, which lost 4 bases and 0 bases, there was a span of 15 bases. The CDR3 DNA follows: TGTGCCACCAGTGACCCCAGGACAGTCCACTCTGGAAACACCATATATTTT. This codes for CATSDPRTVHSGNTIYF.

This chain joins TRBV11-3 and TRBJ2-3, with D unresolved. The V and J ends lost 2 bases and 0 bases respectively, with 6 bases between them. This CDR3 contains 14 residues. Germline CDR1 is SGHNT and CDR2 is YENEEA. The CDR3 DNA sequence: TGTGCCAGCAGCTTATCCGGAAGCACAGATACGCAGTATTTT. It codes for CASSLSGSTDTQYF.

CDR3 in DNA: TGCGCCAGCAGCTTGGAGGGGGTAACGGGTTCACCCCTCCACTTT. Amino acids: CASSLEGVTGSPLHF. J is TRBJ1-6 and V is TRBV5-1, with D perhaps TRBD1 (6 bases). The V gene lost 0 bases and the J gene lost 9 bases, with 13 bases spanning the gap. The germline CDR1 and CDR2 sequences are SGHRS and YFSETQ. The CDR3 has 15 residues.

The count of this clone is one. The V and J genes are TRBV6-2 or TRBV6-3 and TRBJ1-2; 8 bases are a match to TRBD1. The J segment lost 0 bases and the V segment lost 6 bases, leaving 12 bases of the junction unmatched. The germline CDR1 and CDR2 sequences are MNHEY and SVGEGT. The CDR3 spans 17 residues. The CDR3 sequence is CASSPGQGQVANYGYTF. DNA for the CDR3: TGTGCCAGCAGCCCTGGACAGGGCCAAGTGGCTAACTATGGCTACACCTTC.